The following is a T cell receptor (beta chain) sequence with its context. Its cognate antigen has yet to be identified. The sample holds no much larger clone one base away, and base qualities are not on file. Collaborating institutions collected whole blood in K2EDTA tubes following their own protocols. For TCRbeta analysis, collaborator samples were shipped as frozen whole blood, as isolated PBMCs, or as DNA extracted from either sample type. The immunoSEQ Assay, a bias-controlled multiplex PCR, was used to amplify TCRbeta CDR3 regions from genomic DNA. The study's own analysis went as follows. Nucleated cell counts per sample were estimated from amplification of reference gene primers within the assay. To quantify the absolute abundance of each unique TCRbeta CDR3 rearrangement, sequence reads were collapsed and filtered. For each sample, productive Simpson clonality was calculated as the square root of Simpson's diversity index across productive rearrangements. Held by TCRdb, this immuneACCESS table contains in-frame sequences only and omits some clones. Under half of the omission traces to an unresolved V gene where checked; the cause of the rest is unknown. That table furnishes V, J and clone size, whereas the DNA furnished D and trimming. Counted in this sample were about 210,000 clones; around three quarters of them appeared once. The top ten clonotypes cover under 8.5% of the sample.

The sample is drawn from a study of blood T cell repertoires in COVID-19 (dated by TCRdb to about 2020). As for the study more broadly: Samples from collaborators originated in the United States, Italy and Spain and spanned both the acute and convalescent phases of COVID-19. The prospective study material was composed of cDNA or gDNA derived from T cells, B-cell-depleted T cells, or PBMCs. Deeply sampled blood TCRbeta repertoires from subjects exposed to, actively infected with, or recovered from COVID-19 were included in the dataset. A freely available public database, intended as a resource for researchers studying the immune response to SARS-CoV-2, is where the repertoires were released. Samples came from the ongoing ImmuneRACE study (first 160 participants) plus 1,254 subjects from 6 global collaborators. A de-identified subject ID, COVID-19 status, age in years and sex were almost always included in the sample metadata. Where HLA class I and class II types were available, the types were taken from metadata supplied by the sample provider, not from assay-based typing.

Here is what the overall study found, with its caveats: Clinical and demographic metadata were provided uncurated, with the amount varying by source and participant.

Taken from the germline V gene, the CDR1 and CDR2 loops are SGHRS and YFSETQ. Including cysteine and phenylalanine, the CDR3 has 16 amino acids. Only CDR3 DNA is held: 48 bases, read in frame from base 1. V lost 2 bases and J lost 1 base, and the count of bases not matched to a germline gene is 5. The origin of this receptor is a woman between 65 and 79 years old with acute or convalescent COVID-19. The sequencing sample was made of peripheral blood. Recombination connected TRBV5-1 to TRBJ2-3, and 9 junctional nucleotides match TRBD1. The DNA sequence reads TGCGCCAGCAGCTTAATTAGGACAGGGGGCACAGATACGCAGTATTTT. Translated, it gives CASSLIRTGGTDTQYF.